The following is a TCR beta chain sequence with its context. The genes are named according to mouse. The read finishes 4 residues shy of the CDR3 end, and the germline J gene is used to complete it. Trimming removed 4 bases from V and 0 bases from J; junction bases left unmatched: 4. CDR3 size: 16 residues. Germline assignment: CDR1 LGHNA and CDR2 YNLKQL (reference sequence). RNA was extracted and reverse transcribed into cDNA as the sequencing template. TCRdb's copy holds only in-frame clones and misses some; the assay was immunoSEQ multiplex PCR. Altogether around 300,000 clones were found in the sample, and no singletons occur. These data belong to a study of CD8+ T cells in alopecia areata. The authors sorted pooled cutaneous lymph node cells using CD4, CD8alpha, NKG2D, NKG2ACE and other markers.

The source material was CD4+ T cells sorted from a lymph node. The receptor was isolated from a C3H/HeJ mouse with alopecia areata. The mouse line has the MHC haplotype H2-k. V gene TRBV5 combines with J gene TRBJ2-7; 12 bases agree with TRBD2. The sequenced part of the CDR3 DNA is TGTGCCAGCAGCCCTAGGGACTGGGGGGACTCCTAT. Encoded protein: CASSPRDWGDSY. The CDR3, in full, reads CASSPRDWGDSYEQYF.